This TCR beta chain was sequenced for a study of a mutant IDH1 vaccine in newly diagnosed glioma (dated by TCRdb to the early 2020s). For the study in its entirety: Of the 32 patients who were treated, 62.5% were male and roughly 40% were female, and the mean age was approximately 40 years. For exploratory analyses, about 25 treated patients had longitudinal TCRB deep sequencing done wherever samples were available. Peripheral blood was drawn at six visits: V03 (baseline), V05, V07, V10, V12 and V13. Prior to enrollment, patients had been given standard therapy consisting of radiotherapy alone, temozolomide alone, or radiochemotherapy with temozolomide, with the combination given to most patients.

The sample's time point label is to be understood as: baseline, week 1 (first vaccination visit). Explained via the paper, the treatment or condition label denotes: pre-vaccination baseline after standard-of-care therapy. Donors had newly diagnosed WHO grade 3 or 4 IDH1-mutant astrocytomas with loss of nuclear ATRX. The samples were drawn from NOA16, a multicentre, single-arm, open-label phase I trial in Germany that tested a mutant IDH1 peptide vaccine in humans for the first time. For immunogenicity testing, the blood drawn at visit V03 was used as the baseline sample. The DNeasy Blood and Tissue Kit was used to extract genomic DNA from EDTA blood for TCRB sequencing. What the authors observed across the whole study: Across multiple MHC alleles, vaccine-induced immune responses were seen in more than 90% of patients. PBMC samples for TCRB deep sequencing were selected based on availability. Pseudoprogression appeared unrelated to alterations in the top peripheral T cell clonotypes detected by TCRB sequencing. It was noted by the authors that analyses of patient blood samples could not be reproduced owing to sample limitations.

Note on this clone: Its specific antigen is unknown. There are no base qualities to consult, and no much larger clone falls within one base.

CDR1 and CDR2 (MGHRA, YSYEKL) derive from the germline V gene. CDR3 length: 13 amino acids, cysteine to phenylalanine. Just CDR3 DNA is preserved here, 39 bases in frame from base 1. Germline trimming: 4 bases from V, 8 bases from J; junction bases outside gene matches: 5. Library construction relied on the immunoSEQ multiplex PCR assay. Rearranged TCR beta chain sequences were amplified using the hsTCRB Kit according to the manufacturer's protocol. An Illumina MiSeq was used to sequence the TCRB libraries. The study's processing was this. The kit vendor's proprietary platform handled demultiplexing, trimming and gene mapping. TCRdb took over this immuneACCESS table, retaining in-frame rearrangements with V and J assigned. Such tables are incomplete; in checked studies, under half of the missing clones stem from an unresolved V gene, and the remainder is unexplained. V, J and clone size were drawn from that table, and D and trimming were deduced from the DNA. For this sample there are 20,000 to 25,000 clones; approximately 85% appear just once. The top ten clones comprise approximately 5% of the sample.

The sequence was collected from a middle-aged man with glioma. The rearranged chain carries TRBV4-1 and TRBJ1-2, with TRBD1 matching 9 junction bases. Sequencing was performed on PBMCs, taken from a glioma patient treated with radiotherapy, temozolomide or both. The CDR3 region: CASSPQGAWGYTF. The DNA sequence reads TGCGCCAGCAGCCCACAGGGGGCTTGGGGCTACACCTTC.